This note documents a single TCR beta chain sequence. It lacks a known antigen. Qualities for individual bases were not recorded, and no much larger clone is one base off. This sample was included in a study of cytomegalovirus exposure and HLA in healthy donors (dated by TCRdb to about 2017). As for the study more broadly: According to an earlier analysis of around 600 of the donors, about 179 million T cells yielded approximately 120 million unique TCR beta sequences and around 300 Gb of sequence data. Five DR-DQ haplotypes were treated as single units for association and clustering because of strong linkage in the cohort. A later analysis re-analyzed previously published TCR beta repertoires from roughly 600 donors and added high-resolution HLA genotyping to study TCR occurrence patterns. A later genetic analysis took genome-wide SNP genotypes for about 60% of the roughly 670 donors and used that subset as a discovery cohort. In the later analysis, no new phenotypic data were used to find candidate immune exposures; instead, reliance was placed on TCR beta sequences and their occurrence across donors. Of the roughly 410 genotyped donors, approximately 80% were placed in the genetic ancestry cluster associated with self-reported Caucasian donors. Every discovery cohort repertoire had been produced on one sequencing platform. The study combined high-throughput TCR immunosequencing, statistical association of individual TCRs with disease status, and machine learning to predict cytomegalovirus infection status. Typing coverage differed by locus: A, B, C, DRB1 and DQB1 were typed in roughly 629-640 donors, DQA1 in roughly 510, DPA1 in some 570, and DPB1 in 400 to 480. The aim of the study was to test whether cataloging public T cell receptors could identify signatures of past pathogen exposure. In addition to the first cohort of around 670 subjects, a separate validation cohort of approximately 110 different subjects was used. Donor age, sex, ethnicity and CMV serostatus were collected together with the repertoire data. Among some 400 genotyped donors of the cohort, an average of approximately 200,000 unique TCR beta nucleotide sequences was sequenced per donor, of which approximately 19% were non-productive. The study used immunosequencing to profile the T cell repertoires of approximately 630 subjects and linked those repertoires to cytomegalovirus serostatus. About 320 gigabases of sequencing data and approximately 85 million unique TCR sequences were included in an early release covering roughly 600 HLA-typed donors. In an earlier analysis of 587 of the donors, high-throughput TCR beta sequencing was used to judge whether each TCR beta V gene segment behaved as functional or pseudogenic. Both class I and class II loci were covered by HLA typing, at four-digit resolution. General study outcomes and caveats: Presence/absence analyses assumed roughly uniform sequencing depth across donors, an assumption that may not hold. The earlier analysis of about 600 of the donors excluded approximately 17 rarely observed V segments, including chromosome 9 orphons, because counts were too low. Assigning TCR associations to individual alleles was difficult when HLA alleles, especially DR and DQ, strongly co-occurred. The sequencing pipeline was judged likely to have produced a cluster of highly shared sequence variants as a technical artifact. For the cohort, immune exposure information was limited to CMV serostatus. A further reported finding was that TCR beta sequences accurately predicted the HLA-A and HLA-B alleles for most subjects in the first cohort. Specific HLA alleles were associated with 15,000 to 20,000 TCR beta sequences at a false discovery rate of 0.05 in a later analysis. A total of some 180 TCR beta chains were listed by the study as associated with cytomegalovirus. In a later analysis, most CMV-associated TCR beta chains were found to appear HLA-restricted, with HLA associations seemingly driven largely by CMV exposure. A later analysis reported that several top co-occurrence clusters appeared linked to parvovirus B19, influenza, CMV and Epstein-Barr virus. According to a later analysis, TCR association rates differed among HLA loci, with DRB1 alleles showing the most associated TCRs and HLA-C alleles showing the fewest. Most TCR sequences were observed very rarely across donors, whereas some public TCRs were present in many individuals. The authors suggested that the approach could potentially be generalized to other disease states and immunological phenotypes. Only TCR beta chains were sequenced in this cohort, and the absence of alpha or paired-chain data limited detectable features. In a later analysis, HLA-associated TCR beta chains showed more clonal expansion and lower generation probabilities than non-associated chains that were equally common. Because the 87-base-pair reads could not distinguish some IMGT-functional V segments, including TRBV6-2 and TRBV6-3, those segments were excluded. In both the original and validation cohorts, the classifier was reported to diagnose cytomegalovirus status with high specificity and sensitivity. Linkage disequilibrium might explain the correlated functional status among segregating V segments, but an unknown experimental factor could not be excluded. Because some donors lacked HLA typing at each locus, the association tests relied only on the typed subset. According to a later genetic analysis, donors in an Asian-associated ancestry cluster had fewer N-insertions in productive TCRs than the approximately 700-donor mean. A few of the identified cytomegalovirus-associated TCR beta chains were confirmed in vitro to be specific for cytomegalovirus antigens. An association between a missense DCLRE1C variant and V-gene and J-gene trimming of TCR beta chains was found in a later genetic analysis and replicated in an independent cohort. In an earlier analysis of around 500 of the donors, most TCR beta V segments appeared in productive rearrangements about 90% or about 30% of the time, broadly matching IMGT annotations.

The cohort was made up of 666 healthy bone marrow donors. At the time of sampling, every cohort member was nominally healthy, though immune exposures that went unrecorded were likely present. The donor was CMV seronegative and was included in the group of several hundred seronegative cohort members. A peripheral blood sample was collected from each donor, and TCR beta sequencing was performed on peripheral blood mononuclear cells. The Qiagen DNeasy Blood Extraction Kit was used to extract genomic DNA from the blood cell samples. After removal of 6 bases from V and 6 bases from J, the junction retains 10 bases not matched to a gene. Measured from the cysteine to the phenylalanine, the CDR3 is 14 residues long. Only CDR3 DNA remains: 42 bases, in frame from the first base. CDR1 MNHEY and CDR2 SVGAGI are derived from the germline V gene. The library was made by the immunoSEQ multiplex PCR assay. For the multiplex PCR, a mixture combining 60 forward primers for TCR Vbeta segments and 13 reverse primers for TCR Jbeta segments was used. A multiplex PCR assay on genomic DNA amplified the CDR3 region of rearranged TCR beta genes. On the Illumina HiSeq System, the amplified TCR beta libraries were sequenced as 87-base-pair reads. On the authors' methods: A later analysis counted some 80 million unique TCR beta chains across the 500 to 850 repertoires, and 9 million to 14 million of these chains were shared by at least two donors. Raw reads were error-corrected and collapsed into unique sequences with a nearest-neighbor algorithm that merged closely related sequences to remove PCR and sequencing errors. To assign V, D and J gene segments, CDR3 sequences were aligned to IMGT reference sequences. Each retained sequence needed at least a six-nucleotide match to both a V gene segment and a J gene segment. Rearrangements were called productive when the CDR3 lacked stop codons and stayed in frame with V and J; all others were non-productive. Following IMGT convention, CDR3 was defined as the stretch from the second conserved V-encoded cysteine up to the conserved J-encoded phenylalanine. In an earlier analysis of around 640 of the donors, sequences lacking an unambiguous match to a single V gene segment were excluded. In an earlier analysis of 587 of the donors, a V segment was called functional when productive rearrangements were above 56.7%, and segregating when the standard deviation between donors exceeded 5%. A statistical classification framework was developed to diagnose cytomegalovirus status using the catalog of TCR beta chain sequences. A later analysis assigned V and J genes by comparing TCR nucleotide sequences with IMGT/GENE-DB human TR gene sequences. Using the TCRdist pipeline, a later analysis assigned CDR3 sequences along with most-parsimonious VDJ recombination scenarios. In a later analysis, each TCR beta chain was defined by its CDR3 amino acid sequence together with its V-gene family, and reads lacking a unique V-gene family were excluded. As a way to deal with suspected cross-contamination and a sequencing artifact, a later analysis dropped nearly 600 nucleotide sequences that were highly shared and had low generation probability. For each public chain, a later analysis derived a clonal expansion index from normalized ranks of inferred template counts within each repertoire. A later analysis computed generation probabilities with a VDJ recombination model fitted to out-of-frame rearrangements, and checked the results against IGoR. In a later analysis, hypergeometric tests were used to score TCR-TCR, TCR-HLA and TCR-CMV co-occurrence, with a repertoire-size bias correction applied to TCR pairs. In a later analysis, false discovery rates were estimated by permuting HLA or CMV assignments 20 times. A later analysis grouped co-occurring TCRs with DBSCAN, adding TCRdist sequence similarity when clustering within HLA-allele-positive subsets. Repertoires with fewer than 30,000 or more than 120,000 public chains, plus five repertoires with anomalous nucleotide sharing, were excluded from co-occurrence clustering. The source is immuneACCESS, and TCRdb retained only in-frame sequences with V and J called. Part of the clones is not carried over; for the studies checked, unresolved V genes explain less than half of this, and the remainder is unexplained. The DNA gave D and trimming, while V, J and clone size come from that table. The sample table holds 130,000 or so clones, of which approximately 80% were seen once. The ten largest make up roughly 1.9% of the sample.

The rearranged segments are TRBV6-5 and TRBJ1-2; 7 bases in the middle match TRBD1. The sequence derives from a woman between 40 and 50 years old in good health and CMV-seronegative. Sequencing input: PBMCs. The CDR3: CASRKLTGDNGYTF. The nucleotide sequence reads TGTGCCAGCAGAAAATTAACAGGGGATAATGGCTACACCTTC.